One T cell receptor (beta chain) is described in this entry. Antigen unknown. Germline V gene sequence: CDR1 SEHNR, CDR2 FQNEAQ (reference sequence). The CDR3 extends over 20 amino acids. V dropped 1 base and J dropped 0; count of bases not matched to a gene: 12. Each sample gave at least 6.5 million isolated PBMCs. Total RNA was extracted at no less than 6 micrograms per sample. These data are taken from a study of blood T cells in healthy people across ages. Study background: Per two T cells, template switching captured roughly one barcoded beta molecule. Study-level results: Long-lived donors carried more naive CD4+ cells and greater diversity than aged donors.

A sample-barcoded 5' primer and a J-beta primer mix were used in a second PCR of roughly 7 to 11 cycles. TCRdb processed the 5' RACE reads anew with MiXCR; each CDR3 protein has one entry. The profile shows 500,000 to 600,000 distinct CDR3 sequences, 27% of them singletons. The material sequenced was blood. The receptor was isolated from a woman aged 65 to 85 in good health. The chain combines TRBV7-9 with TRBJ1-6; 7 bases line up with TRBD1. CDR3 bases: TGTGCCAGCAGCTTAGTGATGATGGCAGGGGGTGGCTCCTATAATTCACCCCTCCACTTT. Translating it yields CASSLVMMAGGGSYNSPLHF.